This T cell receptor (beta chain) was found in a study of cytotoxic CD8 clonotypes in ibrutinib-treated CLL. Study context: The samples contained around 250,000 productive templates on average. They also contained an average of about 90,000 productive rearrangements.

TCRdb's copy holds only in-frame clones and misses some; the assay was immunoSEQ multiplex PCR. The sample consists of about 22,000 clones, roughly 75% of them appearing once. Study observations and caveats: Collection times varied between progressing and sustained-remission patients. Before falling back toward baseline at progression, clonality had risen at the time of ibrutinib response. Clonality measured at baseline exceeded age-matched healthy donors, tracking circulating CD8+ T-cell counts.

Germline loops: CDR1 SGDLS, CDR2 YYNGEE. This CDR3 region has 16 residues. V was clipped by 0 bases and J by 5 bases; unmatched bases: 10. As for this clone: The antigen is not known.

The sequence was obtained from a human donor with chronic lymphocytic leukemia. V gene TRBV9 combines with J gene TRBJ2-5, with 7 bases matching TRBD2. The starting material was PBMCs, obtained before ibrutinib treatment. CDR3 nucleotides: TGTGCCAGCAGCGTAGGGGTGGGAGGGGCTGGTGAGACCCAGTACTTC. Amino acid sequence: CASSVGVGGAGETQYF.